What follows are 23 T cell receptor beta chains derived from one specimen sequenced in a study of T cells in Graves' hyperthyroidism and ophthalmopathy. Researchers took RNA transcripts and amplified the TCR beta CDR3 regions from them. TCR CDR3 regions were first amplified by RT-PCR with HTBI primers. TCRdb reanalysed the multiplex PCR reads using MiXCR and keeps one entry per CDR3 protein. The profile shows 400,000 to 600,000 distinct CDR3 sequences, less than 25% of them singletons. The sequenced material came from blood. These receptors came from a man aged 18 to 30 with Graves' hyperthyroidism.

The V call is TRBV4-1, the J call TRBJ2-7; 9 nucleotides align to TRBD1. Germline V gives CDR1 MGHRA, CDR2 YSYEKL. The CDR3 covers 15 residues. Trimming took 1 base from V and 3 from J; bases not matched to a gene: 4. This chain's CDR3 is CASSQAEGQGYEQYF. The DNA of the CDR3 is TGCGCCAGCAGCCAAGCGGAGGGACAGGGCTACGAGCAGTACTTC.

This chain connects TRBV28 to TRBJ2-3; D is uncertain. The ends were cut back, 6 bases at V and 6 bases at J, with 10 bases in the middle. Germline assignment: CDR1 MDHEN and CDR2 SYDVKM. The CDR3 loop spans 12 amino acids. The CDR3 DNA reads TGTGCCAGCAGGCTAGGGTTTGATACGCAGTATTTT. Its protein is CASRLGFDTQYF.

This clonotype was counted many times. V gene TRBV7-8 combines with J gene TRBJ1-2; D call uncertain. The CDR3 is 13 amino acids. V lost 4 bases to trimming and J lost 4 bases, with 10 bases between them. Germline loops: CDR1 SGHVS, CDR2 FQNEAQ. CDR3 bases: TGTGCCAGCAGCTCGGGAGATTTCTATGGCTACACCTTC. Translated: CASSSGDFYGYTF.

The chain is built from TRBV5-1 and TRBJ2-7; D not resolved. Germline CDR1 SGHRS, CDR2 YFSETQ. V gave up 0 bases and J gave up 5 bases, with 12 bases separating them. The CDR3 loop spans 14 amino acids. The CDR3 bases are TGCGCCAGCAGCTTGGTCGGACCTTCCCACGAGCAGTACTTC. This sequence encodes CASSLVGPSHEQYF.

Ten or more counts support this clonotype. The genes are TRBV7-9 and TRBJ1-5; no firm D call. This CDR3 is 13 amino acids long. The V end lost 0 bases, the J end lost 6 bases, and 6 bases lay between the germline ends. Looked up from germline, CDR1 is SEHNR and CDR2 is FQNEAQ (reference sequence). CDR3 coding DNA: TGTGCCAGCAGCTTAGCGCAGACTCAGCCCCAGCATTTT. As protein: CASSLAQTQPQHF.

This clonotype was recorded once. Written as DNA, the CDR3 is TGTGCCAGCAGCCAATCGGGCAGTAATTCACCCCTCCACTTT. Its translation is CASSQSGSNSPLHF. This chain joins TRBV16 and TRBJ1-6, with D hard to call. The CDR3 extends over 14 amino acids. CDR1 KGHSY and CDR2 FQNENV come from the germline V gene. Trimming removed 0 bases at V and 6 bases at J, with 6 bases between.

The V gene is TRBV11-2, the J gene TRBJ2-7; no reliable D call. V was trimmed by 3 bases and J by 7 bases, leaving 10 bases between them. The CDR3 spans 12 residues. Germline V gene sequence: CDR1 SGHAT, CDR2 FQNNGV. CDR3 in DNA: TGTGCCAGCAGCTTTGGTCCGAGGGAGCAGTACTTC. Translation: CASSFGPREQYF. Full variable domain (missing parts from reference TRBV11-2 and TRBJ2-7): EAGVAQSPRYKIIEKRQSVAFWCNPISGHATLYWYQQILGQGPKLLIQFQNNGVVDDSQLPKDRFSAERLKGVDSTLKIQPAKLEDSAVYLCASSFGPREQYFGPGTRLTVT.

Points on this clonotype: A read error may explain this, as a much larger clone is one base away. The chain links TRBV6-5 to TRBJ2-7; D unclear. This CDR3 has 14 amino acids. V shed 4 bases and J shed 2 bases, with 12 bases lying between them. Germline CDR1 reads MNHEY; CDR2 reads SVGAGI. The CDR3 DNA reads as TGTGCCAGCAGTTCCCCGGCAAACCCCTACGAGCAGTACTTC. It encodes CASSSPANPYEQYF.

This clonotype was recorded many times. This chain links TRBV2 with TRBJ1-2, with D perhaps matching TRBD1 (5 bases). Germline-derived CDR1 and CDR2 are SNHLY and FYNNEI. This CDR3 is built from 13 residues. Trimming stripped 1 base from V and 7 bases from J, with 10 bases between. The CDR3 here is CASSEVQGIGYTF. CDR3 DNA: TGTGCCAGCAGTGAAGTCCAGGGTATTGGCTACACCTTC.

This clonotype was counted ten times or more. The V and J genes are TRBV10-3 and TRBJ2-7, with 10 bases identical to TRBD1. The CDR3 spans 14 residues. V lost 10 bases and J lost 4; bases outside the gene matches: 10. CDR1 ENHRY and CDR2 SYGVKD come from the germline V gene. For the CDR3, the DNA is TGTGCCACCTCGGGGGACAGGGGTTCATACGAGCAGTACTTC. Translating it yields CATSGDRGSYEQYF.

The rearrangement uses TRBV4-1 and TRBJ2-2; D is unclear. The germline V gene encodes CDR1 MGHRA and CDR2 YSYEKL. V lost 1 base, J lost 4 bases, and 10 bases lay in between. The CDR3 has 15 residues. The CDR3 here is CASSQGVASTGELFF. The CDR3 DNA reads TGCGCCAGCAGCCAAGGGGTGGCGAGCACCGGGGAGCTGTTTTTT.

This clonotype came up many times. The CDR3 region is CASSFGLAGGGGIPQYF. CDR3 nucleotides: TGTGCCAGCAGCTTCGGACTAGCGGGGGGCGGTGGGATACCCCAGTACTTC. The chain links TRBV7-2 to TRBJ2-5; 14 nucleotides match TRBD2. The CDR3 is 17 residues long. From germline, CDR1 is SGHTA and CDR2 FQGNSA. V shed 3 bases, J shed 9 bases, and the junction held 12 bases outside the gene matches.

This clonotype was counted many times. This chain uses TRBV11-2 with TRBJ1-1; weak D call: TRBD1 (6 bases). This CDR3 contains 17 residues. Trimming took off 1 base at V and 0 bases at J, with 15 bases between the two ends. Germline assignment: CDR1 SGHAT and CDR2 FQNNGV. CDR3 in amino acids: CASSLGAGVRMNTEAFF. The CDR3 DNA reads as TGTGCCAGCAGCTTAGGGGCAGGGGTGAGAATGAACACTGAAGCTTTCTTT.

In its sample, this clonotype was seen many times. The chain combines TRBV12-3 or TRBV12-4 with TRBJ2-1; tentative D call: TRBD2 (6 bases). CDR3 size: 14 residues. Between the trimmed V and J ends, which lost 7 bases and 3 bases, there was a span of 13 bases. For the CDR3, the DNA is TGTGCCAGCAACTGGGGCGGGGACTACAATGAGCAGTTCTTC. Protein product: CASNWGGDYNEQFF.

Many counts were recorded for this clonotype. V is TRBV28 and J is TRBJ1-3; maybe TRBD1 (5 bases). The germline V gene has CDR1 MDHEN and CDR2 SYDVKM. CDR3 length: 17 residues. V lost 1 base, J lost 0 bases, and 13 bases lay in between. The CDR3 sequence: CASSLLGVMGSGNTIYF. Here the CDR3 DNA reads TGTGCCAGCAGTTTATTAGGGGTCATGGGCTCTGGAAACACCATATATTTT. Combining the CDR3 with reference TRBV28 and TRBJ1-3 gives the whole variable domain DVKVTQSSRYLVKRTGEKVFLECVQDMDHENMFWYRQDPGLGLRLIYFSYDVKMKEKGDIPEGYSVSREKKERFSLILESASTNQTSMYLCASSLLGVMGSGNTIYFGEGSWLTVV.

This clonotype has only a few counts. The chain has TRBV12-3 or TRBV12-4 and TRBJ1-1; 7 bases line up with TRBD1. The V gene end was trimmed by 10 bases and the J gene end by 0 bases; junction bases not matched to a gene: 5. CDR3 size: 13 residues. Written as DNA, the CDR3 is TGTGCCAACTCGGGACAGATGAACACTGAAGCTTTCTTT. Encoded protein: CANSGQMNTEAFF.

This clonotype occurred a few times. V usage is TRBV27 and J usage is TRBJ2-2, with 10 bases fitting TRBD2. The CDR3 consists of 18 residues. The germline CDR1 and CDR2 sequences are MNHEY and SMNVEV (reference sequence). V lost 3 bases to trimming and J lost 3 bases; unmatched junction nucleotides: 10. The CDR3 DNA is TGTGCCAGCAGTTTCCGTAGCGGGGGGCCCCGCTACACCGGGGAGCTGTTTTTT. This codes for CASSFRSGGPRYTGELFF.

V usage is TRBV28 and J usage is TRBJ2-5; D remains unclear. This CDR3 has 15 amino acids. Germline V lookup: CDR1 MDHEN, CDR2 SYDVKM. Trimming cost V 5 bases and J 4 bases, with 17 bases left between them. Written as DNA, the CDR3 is TGTGCCAGCAGTCCCCCCCTGGGCAGGTTAGAGACCCAGTACTTC. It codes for CASSPPLGRLETQYF.

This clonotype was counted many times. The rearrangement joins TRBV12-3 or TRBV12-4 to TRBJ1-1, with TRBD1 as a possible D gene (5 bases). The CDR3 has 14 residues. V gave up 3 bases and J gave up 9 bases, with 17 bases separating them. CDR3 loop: CASSFPAGRAQAFF. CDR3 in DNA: TGTGCCAGCAGTTTCCCGGCAGGGAGGGCCCAAGCTTTCTTT.

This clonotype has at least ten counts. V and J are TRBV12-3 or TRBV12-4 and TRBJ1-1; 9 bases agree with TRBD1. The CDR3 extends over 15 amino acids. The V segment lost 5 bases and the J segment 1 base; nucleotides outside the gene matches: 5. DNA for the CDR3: TGTGCCAGCAGTCCTCTGGACAGGGGGAACACTGAAGCTTTCTTT. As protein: CASSPLDRGNTEAFF.

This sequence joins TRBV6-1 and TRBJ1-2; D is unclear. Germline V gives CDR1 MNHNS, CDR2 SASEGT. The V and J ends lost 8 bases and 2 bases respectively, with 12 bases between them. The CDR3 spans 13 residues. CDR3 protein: CASGPGSNYGYTF. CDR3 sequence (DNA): TGTGCCAGCGGACCAGGTTCGAACTATGGCTACACCTTC.

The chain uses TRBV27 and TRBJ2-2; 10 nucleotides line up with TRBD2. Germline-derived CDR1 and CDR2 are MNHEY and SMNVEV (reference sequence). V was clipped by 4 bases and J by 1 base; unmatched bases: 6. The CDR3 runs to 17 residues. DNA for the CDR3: TGTGCCAGCAGTTGGAGCGGGGGGGCCCTGAACACCGGGGAGCTGTTTTTT. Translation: CASSWSGGALNTGELFF.

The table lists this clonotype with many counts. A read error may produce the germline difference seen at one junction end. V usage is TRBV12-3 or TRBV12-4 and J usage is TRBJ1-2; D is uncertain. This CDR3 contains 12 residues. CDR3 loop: CASSLGLYGYTF. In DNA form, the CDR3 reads TGTGCCAGCAGCTTAGGCCTCTATGGCTACACCTTC.